These 20 T cell receptor beta chains came from one sample sequenced in a study of blood T cell repertoires in COVID-19. Only in-frame clones appear in the TCRdb table, and some are missing; sequencing was by immunoSEQ multiplex PCR. Seen here are roughly 290,000 clones, more than 75% observed once, and the top ten hold about 2.2%. Input material: peripheral blood. These receptors came from a woman between 25 and 40 years old who had recovered from COVID-19.

The J gene is TRBJ2-7, the V gene TRBV28, with a weak D call TRBD1 (6 bases). This CDR3 is 14 amino acids long. Per the germline V gene, CDR1 is MDHEN and CDR2 is SYDVKM. Trimming cost V 5 bases and J 1 base, with 12 bases left between them. As DNA, the CDR3 is TGTGCCAGCAGTAAATACAGGGTTTCCTACGAGCAGTACTTC. Translating gives CASSKYRVSYEQYF. Based on the CDR3 plus reference TRBV28 and TRBJ2-7, the full variable domain is DVKVTQSSRYLVKRTGEKVFLECVQDMDHENMFWYRQDPGLGLRLIYFSYDVKMKEKGDIPEGYSVSREKKERFSLILESASTNQTSMYLCASSKYRVSYEQYFGPGTRLTVT.

V is TRBV10-3 and J is TRBJ2-3; 11 bases align to TRBD2. Trimming took 3 bases from V and 5 from J; bases not matched to a gene: 7. The CDR3 consists of 16 residues. Germline assignment: CDR1 ENHRY and CDR2 SYGVKD. As DNA, the CDR3 is TGTGCCATCAGTGAATCGCTAGCGGGGGGATTAGATACGCAGTATTTT. Its protein product is CAISESLAGGLDTQYF.

The chain is built from TRBV3-1 (or the pseudogene TRBV3-2) and TRBJ2-5; D not resolved. Germline V gives CDR1 LGHDT, CDR2 YNNKEL (reference sequence). This CDR3 contains 15 residues. Trimming pared 5 bases from V and 3 bases from J, leaving 16 bases between. The CDR3 DNA reads as TGTGCCAGCAGCGTACAAACTGAGACTGAAGAGACCCAGTACTTC. Protein sequence: CASSVQTETEETQYF.

This chain joins TRBV11-3 and TRBJ2-1; TRBD2 matches at 8 bases. The CDR3 extends over 14 amino acids. Germline trimming cut 1 base from V and 6 bases from J; bases unmatched to any gene: 2. Germline V gene sequence: CDR1 SGHNT, CDR2 YENEEA. In DNA, the CDR3 is TGTGCCAGCAGCTTAGGAGGGACTAGCAATGAGCAGTTCTTC. This translates into CASSLGGTSNEQFF.

This rearrangement joins TRBV30 to TRBJ1-4; 8 bases are shared with TRBD1. Germline lookup yields CDR1 GTSNPN and CDR2 SVGIG (reference sequence). V trimming: 5 bases; J trimming: 4 bases; junction bases outside the gene matches: 3. The CDR3 spans 13 residues. Written as DNA, the CDR3 is TGTGCCTGGTGGGACAGGATTAATGAAAAACTGTTTTTT. Amino acids: CAWWDRINEKLFF.

The chain has TRBV19 and TRBJ2-3, with D possibly being TRBD2 (7 bases). The CDR3 sequence is 18 residues long. Germline assignment: CDR1 LNHDA and CDR2 SQIVND (reference sequence). V lost 3 bases to trimming and J lost 0 bases, with 19 bases between them. CDR3 amino acids: CASSIGGGREVSTDTQYF. The CDR3 nucleotides are TGTGCCAGTAGTATTGGGGGGGGCAGGGAGGTCAGCACAGATACGCAGTATTTT.

This chain joins TRBV19 and TRBJ1-5; 7 bases align to TRBD1. Per germline, CDR1 LNHDA and CDR2 SQIVND (reference sequence). Germline trimming cut 5 bases from V and 2 bases from J; bases unmatched to any gene: 6. The CDR3 runs to 15 residues. CDR3 coding DNA: TGTGCCAGTAGTCACCATACAGGGGGCAATCAGCCCCAGCATTTT. Translation: CASSHHTGGNQPQHF.

The J gene is TRBJ1-6, the V gene TRBV28, with 8 nucleotides matching TRBD1. V lost 1 base to trimming and J lost 14 bases; unmatched junction nucleotides: 7. The CDR3 length is 14 residues. Germline CDR1 and CDR2: MDHEN and SYDVKM. The DNA for the CDR3 is TGTGCCAGCAGTTTATACTCAGGGGGCCAATCCCTCCACTTT. Its protein product is CASSLYSGGQSLHF.

The gene calls are TRBV12-5 and TRBJ1-2, with D perhaps matching TRBD1 (6 bases). In germline, CDR1 is LGHNT, CDR2 FRNRAP. The CDR3 has 14 residues. V was trimmed by 5 bases and J by 8 bases, leaving 18 bases between them. CDR3 amino acids: CASGDGQPRGGYTF. Here the CDR3 DNA reads TGTGCTAGTGGTGATGGACAGCCGAGGGGGGGCTACACCTTC.

The J gene is TRBJ1-4, the V gene TRBV19; possibly TRBD1 for D (5 bases). The ends were cut back, 7 bases at V and 6 bases at J, with 15 bases in the middle. The CDR3 runs 14 residues. From germline, CDR1 is LNHDA and CDR2 SQIVND (reference sequence). This CDR3 reads CASTAGELDEKLFF. The CDR3 region has the DNA TGTGCCAGTACCGCGGGGGAATTGGATGAAAAACTGTTTTTT.

The CDR3 protein is CASRLGWLNTGELFF. For the CDR3, the DNA is TGTGCCAGCAGGCTCGGGTGGTTGAACACCGGGGAGCTGTTTTTT. This rearrangement joins TRBV6-5 to TRBJ2-2; D unclear. The CDR3 covers 15 residues. With 6 bases removed from V and 1 base from J, the gap between germline ends came to 12 bases. In germline, CDR1 is MNHEY, CDR2 SVGAGI.

This chain joins TRBV29-1 and TRBJ2-5; D remains ambiguous. CDR3 size: 12 residues. Trimming cost V 2 bases and J 3 bases, with 7 bases left between them. Germline lookup yields CDR1 SQVTM and CDR2 ANQGSEA. The CDR3 protein is CSVEQAKETQYF. The CDR3 nucleotides are TGCAGCGTTGAACAGGCCAAAGAGACCCAGTACTTC.

V gene TRBV28 combines with J gene TRBJ1-4, with a tentative D call TRBD1 (6 bases). From germline, CDR1 is MDHEN and CDR2 SYDVKM. Trimming cost V 6 bases and J 0 bases, with 11 bases left between them. The CDR3 has 15 residues. The CDR3 spells CASRKEGATNEKLFF. DNA for the CDR3: TGTGCCAGCAGAAAAGAGGGGGCAACTAATGAAAAACTGTTTTTT.

The V and J genes are TRBV7-9 and TRBJ2-1; 11 bases agree with TRBD2. The V and J ends lost 5 bases and 4 bases, in that order; junction bases with no gene match: 4. The germline V gene has CDR1 SEHNR and CDR2 FQNEAQ (reference sequence). This CDR3 is built from 15 residues. The CDR3 protein is CASSITSGSYNEQFF. CDR3 in DNA: TGTGCCAGCAGCATAACTAGCGGGAGTTACAATGAGCAGTTCTTC.

V gene TRBV5-5 combines with J gene TRBJ2-7; TRBD1 is a possible D gene (6 bases). Germline V gene data show CDR1 as SGHKS and CDR2 as YYEKEE (reference sequence). The V gene lost 3 bases and the J gene lost 2 bases, with 15 bases spanning the gap. There are 15 residues in the CDR3. CDR3 bases: TGTGCCAGCAGCTCACCCGGGACACCTACCTACGAGCAGTACTTC. Encoded protein: CASSSPGTPTYEQYF.

This chain links TRBV7-2 with TRBJ2-5; TRBD2 is a possible D gene (6 bases). The CDR3 is made up of 15 amino acids. The ends were cut back, 1 base at V and 1 base at J, with 10 bases in the middle. Germline-derived CDR1 and CDR2 are SGHTA and FQGNSA. CDR3 residues: CASSLGLRGQETQYF. The CDR3 DNA is TGTGCCAGCAGCTTAGGGTTGCGGGGCCAAGAGACCCAGTACTTC. The entire variable domain, with the rest obtained from reference TRBV7-2 and TRBJ2-5, is as follows: GAGVSQSPSNKVTEKGKDVELRCDPISGHTALYWYRQSLGQGLEFLIYFQGNSAPDKSGLPSDRFSAERTGGSVSTLTIQRTQQEDSAVYLCASSLGLRGQETQYFGPGTRLLVL.

V usage is TRBV7-2 and J usage is TRBJ2-7, with 9 nucleotides matching TRBD2. From germline, CDR1 is SGHTA and CDR2 FQGNSA. Germline trimming cut 1 base from V and 2 bases from J; bases unmatched to any gene: 15. The CDR3 has 19 amino acids. CDR3 loop: CASSLVPGLAVSWAYEQYF. The CDR3 bases are TGTGCCAGCAGCTTAGTACCGGGACTAGCAGTCTCCTGGGCCTACGAGCAGTACTTC. Together with reference TRBV7-2 and TRBJ2-7, the CDR3 gives the full variable domain: GAGVSQSPSNKVTEKGKDVELRCDPISGHTALYWYRQSLGQGLEFLIYFQGNSAPDKSGLPSDRFSAERTGGSVSTLTIQRTQQEDSAVYLCASSLVPGLAVSWAYEQYFGPGTRLTVT.

This clone was counted once. The V and J genes are TRBV30 and TRBJ1-2; D might be TRBD1 (6 bases). Per germline, CDR1 GTSNPN and CDR2 SVGIG (reference sequence). This CDR3 region has 14 residues. Trimming left V 4 bases short and J 4 bases short, with 16 bases between. CDR3: CAWTSTGWGYGYTF. The CDR3 DNA reads as TGTGCCTGGACCTCGACAGGTTGGGGCTATGGCTACACCTTC.

This rearrangement joins TRBV6-5 to TRBJ1-1; D is possibly TRBD1 (6 bases). Per the germline V gene, CDR1 is MNHEY and CDR2 is SVGAGI. V was cut by 5 bases and J by 1 base, with 11 bases left in between. This CDR3 comprises 14 residues. The CDR3 is CASSIGGGNTEAFF. Here the CDR3 DNA reads TGTGCCAGCAGTATAGGGGGGGGGAACACTGAAGCTTTCTTT.

This chain links TRBV7-6 with TRBJ1-1; D is ambiguous. CDR1 and CDR2 from the germline V gene are SGHVS and FNYEAQ. There are 12 residues in the CDR3. Trimming removed 2 bases at V and 7 bases at J, with 8 bases between. The CDR3 DNA reads TGTGCCAGCAGCTTACTATCCCTTGAAGCTTTCTTT. Its protein is CASSLLSLEAFF.